This entry concerns a single T cell receptor beta chain. Its antigen is not known. The data stem from a study of T cell responses to AZD1222 COVID-19 vaccine. The protocol was immunoSEQ multiplex PCR, while the TCRdb copy is restricted to in-frame clones and leaves out a portion. This table has fewer than 120,000 clones, about 90% appearing once. V lost 0 bases and J lost 10; bases outside the gene matches: 7. The germline CDR1 and CDR2 sequences are GTSNPN and SVGIG (reference sequence). The CDR3 is made up of 15 amino acids. Findings and caveats of the study: There were vaccine-associated CD4 TCRs across spike, dominant at 160-218 and 743-854. The breadth and depth of Spike-specific TCRs increased once two AZD1222 doses had been given. The donors showed a predominance of white British ancestry and of females, with possible underestimation of clonal diversity.

It was second doses at about 4 or about 12 weeks that were pooled. V usage is TRBV30 and J usage is TRBJ2-1; 12 bases agree with TRBD2. The sample consisted of peripheral blood, taken 28 days after the second AZD1222 dose. The TCR comes from an adult who received the AZD1222 COVID-19 vaccine. In DNA form, the CDR3 reads TGTGCCTGGAGTGTAGGTCTAGCGGGAGGGCCGGAGCAGTTCTTC. Translated, it gives CAWSVGLAGGPEQFF.